Each of the 25 T cell receptor beta chains below was sequenced from the same sample in a study of T cells expressing NK-cell markers. Reanalyzing the 5' RACE reads, TCRdb keeps one entry per CDR3 protein, without DNA. Its clone listing holds more than 250,000 distinct CDR3 sequences. The material sequenced was blood T cells: a sorted CD56 or NKG2C T cell subset, CD4+ or CD8+ T cells, or bulk PBMC T cells (not recorded which). The receptors derive from a young man in good health.

The V and J genes are TRBV7-6 and TRBJ2-3; TCRdb's D gene call, TRBD1, goes unchecked for lack of DNA. The CDR3 length is 15 residues. Looked up from germline, CDR1 is SGHVS and CDR2 is FNYEAQ. CDR3 in amino acids: CASSLSGHSTDTQYF.

The V and J genes are TRBV6-5 and TRBJ2-5; TCRdb designates TRBD1, a call that cannot be tested without DNA. CDR1 is MNHEY, CDR2 SVGAGI, per germline. This CDR3 has 15 amino acids. This CDR3 is CASLRGQGYQETQYF.

This chain joins TRBV6-5 and TRBJ2-1; TCRdb lists TRBD2, though no DNA is available to test this call. The CDR3 has 14 residues. In germline, CDR1 is MNHEY, CDR2 SVGAGI. The CDR3 is CASFGGVGYNEQFF.

This chain joins TRBV7-8 and TRBJ2-1; TCRdb names TRBD2, which stays unverified in the absence of DNA. The CDR3 is 15 amino acids. Looked up from germline, CDR1 is SGHVS and CDR2 is FQNEAQ. CDR3: CASSFVLAEGNEQFF. The entire variable domain, with the rest obtained from reference TRBV7-8 and TRBJ2-1, is as follows: GAGVSQSPRYKVAKRGQDVALRCDPISGHVSLFWYQQALGQGPEFLTYFQNEAQLDKSGLPSDRFFAERPEGSVSTLKIQRTQQEDSAVYLCASSFVLAEGNEQFFGPGTRLTVL.

This chain joins TRBV4-2 and TRBJ2-3; without DNA, the TCRdb call of TRBD1 cannot be checked. In germline, CDR1 is LGHNA, CDR2 YNFKEQ. This CDR3 spans 19 amino acids. CDR3 residues: CASSQGQEEARSITDTQYF.

This chain joins TRBV12-3 or TRBV12-4 and TRBJ2-2; without DNA, the TCRdb call of TRBD2 cannot be checked. The length of the CDR3 is 17 residues. This CDR3 reads CASSKLAGEVTGGELFF.

The CDR3 loop is CSASGRGGYNEQFF. The V call is TRBV20-1, the J call TRBJ2-1; TCRdb calls TRBD1, which cannot be checked without DNA. This CDR3 has 14 amino acids. CDR1 is DFQATT and CDR2 is SNEGSKA in the germline V gene (reference sequence).

The V call is TRBV10-3, the J call TRBJ2-3; TCRdb lists TRBD2, though no DNA is available to test this call. The CDR3 spans 15 residues. Per the germline V gene, CDR1 is ENHRY and CDR2 is SYGVKD. The CDR3 spells CAIRRTSGDTDTQYF.

This chain uses TRBV5-1 with TRBJ2-5. Germline V lookup: CDR1 SGHRS, CDR2 YFSETQ. This CDR3 is 13 amino acids long. This CDR3 reads CASSFLETETQYF.

V usage is TRBV5-1 and J usage is TRBJ2-3; TCRdb calls TRBD1, which cannot be checked without DNA. Germline V gene data show CDR1 as SGHRS and CDR2 as YFSETQ. This CDR3 has 15 residues. The CDR3 loop is CASSSRQGHPDTQYF.

The chain combines TRBV28 with TRBJ2-3; as DNA is missing, the TRBD2 call by TCRdb cannot be tested. Germline V gives CDR1 MDHEN, CDR2 SYDVKM. CDR3 length equals 15 residues. The CDR3 is CASHRSGRGTDTQYF. Variable domain in full (rest from reference TRBV28 and TRBJ2-3): DVKVTQSSRYLVKRTGEKVFLECVQDMDHENMFWYRQDPGLGLRLIYFSYDVKMKEKGDIPEGYSVSREKKERFSLILESASTNQTSMYLCASHRSGRGTDTQYFGPGTRLTVL.

The V gene is TRBV24-1, the J gene TRBJ2-1; TCRdb proposes TRBD1, but this gene call is untestable without DNA. From germline, CDR1 is KGHDR and CDR2 SFDVKD. The CDR3 length is 16 residues. CDR3 region: CATSDSGWGTYNEQFF.

The chain links TRBV20-1 to TRBJ2-1; TCRdb's assignment of TRBD2 cannot be checked, as there is no DNA. The CDR3 extends over 14 amino acids. Germline-derived CDR1 and CDR2 are DFQATT and SNEGSKA (reference sequence). CDR3 residues: CSAREGTRGYEQFF.

The V call is TRBV4-2, the J call TRBJ2-3; TCRdb lists TRBD1, though no DNA is available to test this call. CDR1 LGHNA and CDR2 YNFKEQ come from the germline V gene. This CDR3 comprises 15 residues. CDR3 sequence reads: CASSQDGVRGDTQYF.

V gene TRBV29-1 combines with J gene TRBJ2-7; TCRdb's D gene call, TRBD2, goes unchecked for lack of DNA. Looked up from germline, CDR1 is SQVTM and CDR2 is ANQGSEA. The CDR3 sequence is 13 residues long. The CDR3 sequence is CSVDLAGTYEQYF.

The V gene is TRBV6-2 or TRBV6-3, the J gene TRBJ2-7; there is no DNA to check the TCRdb D call of TRBD2. The CDR3 runs to 15 residues. Germline CDR1 is MNHEY and CDR2 is SVGEGT. CDR3 in amino acids: CASADDEGLVYEQYF.

V gene TRBV5-1 combines with J gene TRBJ2-3. Germline CDR1 SGHRS, CDR2 YFSETQ. The CDR3 runs 14 residues. This chain's CDR3 is CASRIRLRTDTQYF. The complete variable domain, with remaining parts taken from reference TRBV5-1 and TRBJ2-3, reads KAGVTQTPRYLIKTRGQQVTLSCSPISGHRSVSWYQQTPGQGLQFLFEYFSETQRNKGNFPGRFSGRQFSNSRSEMNVSTLELGDSALYLCASRIRLRTDTQYFGPGTRLTVL.

V and J are TRBV5-5 and TRBJ2-7. The CDR3 has 14 amino acids. The germline CDR1 and CDR2 sequences are SGHKS and YYEKEE (reference sequence). CDR3 protein: CASSRRQGNGEQYF.

The chain has TRBV20-1 and TRBJ2-7; with no DNA, the TCRdb D assignment of TRBD1 cannot be verified. Germline CDR1 DFQATT, CDR2 SNEGSKA (reference sequence). The CDR3 contains 14 residues. The CDR3 protein is CSASLLTGRGEQYF.

The chain is built from TRBV20-1 and TRBJ2-3; TCRdb's D gene call, TRBD1, goes unchecked for lack of DNA. There are 19 residues in the CDR3. In germline, CDR1 is DFQATT, CDR2 SNEGSKA (reference sequence). This CDR3 is CSARERTPTTRQDTDTQYF.

CDR3 residues: CASNSLAVYDEQFF. This rearrangement joins TRBV19 to TRBJ2-1. Germline loops: CDR1 LNHDA, CDR2 SQIVND (reference sequence). The CDR3 length is 14 residues.

The chain links TRBV6-5 to TRBJ1-1; TCRdb returns TRBD1, unconfirmable since there is no DNA. Per germline, CDR1 MNHEY and CDR2 SVGAGI. This CDR3 is 15 amino acids long. The CDR3 loop reads CASSSGQWRTTEAFF.

This sequence joins TRBV12-3 or TRBV12-4 and TRBJ2-1; without DNA, the TCRdb call of TRBD2 cannot be checked. The CDR3 is made up of 15 amino acids. This CDR3 reads CASSLGGRGHNEQFF.

This chain connects TRBV7-6 to TRBJ2-1; absent DNA, TCRdb's TRBD2 call cannot be checked. The CDR3 has 17 residues. Germline-derived CDR1 and CDR2 are SGHVS and FNYEAQ. The CDR3 protein is CASSLGIGGRGPAGQFF.

The chain combines TRBV28 with TRBJ2-1. From germline, CDR1 is MDHEN and CDR2 SYDVKM. The CDR3 sequence is 14 residues long. CDR3 in amino acids: CASSLTGLNNEQFF.